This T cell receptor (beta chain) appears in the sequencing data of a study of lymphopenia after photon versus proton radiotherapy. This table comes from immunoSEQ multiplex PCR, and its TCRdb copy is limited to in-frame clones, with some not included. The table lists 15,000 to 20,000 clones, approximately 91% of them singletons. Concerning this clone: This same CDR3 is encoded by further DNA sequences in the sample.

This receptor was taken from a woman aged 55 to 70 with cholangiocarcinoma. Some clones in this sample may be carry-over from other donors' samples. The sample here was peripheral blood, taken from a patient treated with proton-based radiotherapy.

CDR3 residues: CASSGQGAYEQYF. The CDR3, as DNA: TGTGCCAGCAGCGGACAGGGGGCTTACGAGCAGTACTTC. This rearrangement joins TRBV9 to TRBJ2-7; TRBD1 matches at 10 bases. The length of the CDR3 is 13 residues. Looked up from germline, CDR1 is SGDLS and CDR2 is YYNGEE. The V gene end was trimmed by 3 bases and the J gene end by 4 bases; junction bases not matched to a gene: 1.